These T cell receptor beta chains were read from a single sample in a study of blood T cell repertoires in COVID-19. The protocol was immunoSEQ multiplex PCR, while the TCRdb copy is restricted to in-frame clones and leaves out a portion. The sample contains tens of thousands of clones, 88% of which appear only once. Sequencing was done on a sample of peripheral blood. All receptors derive from a man aged 50 or older with active COVID-19. The CDR3 runs from the conserved cysteine through the conserved F or W. A D gene is named only where the DNA matches it firmly. Clone size appears in some rows only: once, few, many, or a class for an expanded clone.

d_call	v_call	j_call	clone_size	cdr3_length	cdr3_aa	cdr3_nt
.	TRBV5-4	TRBJ1-4	once	15	CASSLAGGEGEKLFF	TGTGCCAGCAGCTTGGCAGGAGGGGAGGGTGAAAAACTGTTTTTT
TRBD1	TRBV5-1	TRBJ1-6	.	17	CASSNRQGAAYNSPLHF	TGCGCCAGCAGCAACCGACAGGGGGCGGCCTATAATTCACCCCTCCACTTT
.	TRBV3-1/TRBV3-2	TRBJ2-1	once	15	CASSQDASPYNEQFF	TGTGCCAGCAGCCAAGATGCTAGTCCCTACAATGAGCAGTTCTTC
.	TRBV3-1/TRBV3-2	TRBJ2-7	.	14	CASSQSRLAYEQYF	TGTGCCAGCAGCCAATCGCGGCTAGCCTACGAGCAGTACTTC
.	TRBV19	TRBJ1-1	.	16	CASSHSKRGGRTEAFF	TGTGCCAGTAGTCATTCCAAAAGGGGGGGCCGCACTGAAGCTTTCTTT
TRBD2	TRBV25-1	TRBJ2-7	.	15	CAKTGLAGTHYEQYF	TGTGCCAAAACGGGACTAGCGGGAACTCACTACGAGCAGTACTTC
TRBD2	TRBV11-1	TRBJ2-7	.	14	CASSPGTSGYEQYF	TGTGCCAGCAGCCCCGGGACTAGCGGCTACGAGCAGTACTTC
TRBD1	TRBV6-4	TRBJ2-3	.	15	CASARDRGSTDTQYF	TGTGCCAGCGCCCGGGACAGGGGGAGCACAGATACGCAGTATTTT
TRBD1	TRBV18	TRBJ2-3	.	16	CASSPTGTGRSDTQYF	TGTGCCAGCTCACCTACCGGGACAGGGCGCTCAGATACGCAGTATTTT
TRBD2	TRBV4-2	TRBJ2-3	once	20	CASSQELASGEGGGTDTQYF	TGTGCCAGCAGCCAAGAATTAGCTAGCGGGGAAGGGGGCGGCACAGATACGCAGTATTTT
.	TRBV7-9	TRBJ1-1	.	14	CASSLKQLNTEAFF	TGTGCCAGCAGCTTAAAACAGCTGAACACTGAAGCTTTCTTT
.	TRBV19	TRBJ2-1	.	16	CASSIYGGNSYNEQFF	TGTGCCAGTAGTATCTACGGAGGGAACTCCTACAATGAGCAGTTCTTC
.	TRBV2	TRBJ1-5	.	15	CASAGTGVSNQPQHF	TGTGCCTCAGCCGGGACGGGGGTTAGCAATCAGCCCCAGCATTTT
TRBD1	TRBV18	TRBJ1-6	.	17	CASSPNPGTGGDSPLHF	TGTGCCAGCTCACCAAATCCGGGGACAGGGGGCGATTCACCCCTCCACTTT
TRBD1	TRBV4-3	TRBJ2-2	.	19	CASSQDHHGGQENTGELFF	TGCGCCAGCAGCCAAGATCATCATGGCGGACAGGAGAACACCGGGGAGCTGTTTTTT
TRBD1	TRBV19	TRBJ2-7	.	16	CASSRSWGQGAYEQYF	TGTGCCAGTAGTAGGTCATGGGGACAGGGAGCCTACGAGCAGTACTTC
TRBD1	TRBV2	TRBJ1-2	.	15	CASSATGQSNYGYTF	TGTGCCAGCAGCGCGACAGGGCAATCTAACTATGGCTACACCTTC
.	TRBV6-5	TRBJ1-2	.	14	CASRSGTTVYGYTF	TGTGCCAGCAGATCCGGGACAACAGTATATGGCTACACCTTC
TRBD1	TRBV6-5	TRBJ2-7	.	15	CASSRDRGGTYEQYF	TGTGCCAGCAGTCGCGACAGGGGGGGGACCTACGAGCAGTACTTC
.	TRBV7-2	TRBJ2-1	.	18	CASSPRYRGWGSYNEQFF	TGTGCCAGCAGCCCACGGTACCGGGGTTGGGGCTCCTACAATGAGCAGTTCTTC
.	TRBV7-6	TRBJ2-2	.	12	CASSFVPGELFF	TGTGCCAGCAGCTTCGTCCCCGGGGAGCTGTTTTTT
TRBD2	TRBV4-3	TRBJ2-1	.	15	CASSQGLAGGNEQFF	TGCGCCAGCAGCCAAGGCCTAGCGGGGGGCAATGAGCAGTTCTTC
TRBD1	TRBV4-1	TRBJ1-5	few	15	CASTPAGQGNQPQHF	TGCGCCAGCACCCCAGCGGGACAGGGGAATCAGCCCCAGCATTTT
TRBD1	TRBV4-3	TRBJ2-7	.	17	CASSQKSTGTGGREQYF	TGCGCCAGCAGCCAAAAGAGCACCGGGACAGGGGGCCGGGAGCAGTACTTC
TRBD1	TRBV5-1	TRBJ2-6	.	18	CASSPGQGFSSGANVLTF	TGCGCCAGCAGCCCGGGACAGGGCTTCTCCTCCGGGGCCAACGTCCTGACTTTC
.	TRBV7-9	TRBJ1-5	few	12	CASSLSGTPKHF	TGTGCCAGCAGCCTAAGCGGGACCCCGAAGCATTTT
.	TRBV19	TRBJ2-5	.	15	CASSISRIDQETQYF	TGTGCCAGTAGTATATCGCGGATAGACCAAGAGACCCAGTACTTC
.	TRBV5-5	TRBJ2-2	.	15	CASSFDPGNTGELFF	TGTGCCAGCAGCTTCGATCCGGGTAACACCGGGGAGCTGTTTTTT
TRBD1	TRBV6-5	TRBJ1-5	few	14	CASRKLQGSQPQHF	TGTGCCAGCAGAAAACTACAGGGGTCTCAGCCCCAGCATTTT